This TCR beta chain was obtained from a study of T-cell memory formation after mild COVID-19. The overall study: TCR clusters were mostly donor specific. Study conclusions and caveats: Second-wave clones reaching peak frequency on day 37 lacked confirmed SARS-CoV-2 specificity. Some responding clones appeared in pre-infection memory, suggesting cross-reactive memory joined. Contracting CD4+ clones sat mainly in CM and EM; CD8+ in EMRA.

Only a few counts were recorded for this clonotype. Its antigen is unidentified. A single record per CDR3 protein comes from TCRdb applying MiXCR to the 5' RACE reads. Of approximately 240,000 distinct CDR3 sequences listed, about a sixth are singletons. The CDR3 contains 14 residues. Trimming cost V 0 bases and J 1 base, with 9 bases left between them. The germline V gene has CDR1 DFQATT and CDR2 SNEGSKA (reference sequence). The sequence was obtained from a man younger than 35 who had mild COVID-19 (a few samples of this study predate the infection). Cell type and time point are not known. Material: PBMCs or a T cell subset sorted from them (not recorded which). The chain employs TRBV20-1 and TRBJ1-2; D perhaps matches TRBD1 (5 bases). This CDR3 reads CSARESGLNYGYTF. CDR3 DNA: TGCAGTGCTAGAGAATCGGGACTTAACTATGGCTACACCTTC.